Listed below are T cell receptor beta chains from one sample, sequenced in a study of PD-L1 blockade in urothelial cancer. Repertoires were generated with immunoSEQ multiplex PCR, while TCRdb's copy carries only in-frame clones and drops some. The repertoire includes around 49,000 clones, more than 75% of them detected once, and roughly 2.5% sits in the top ten. The sample here was PBMCs, taken around atezolizumab (anti-PD-L1) treatment. The receptors originated from a man aged 60 to 75 with urothelial cancer. CDR3s include the opening cysteine and the closing phenylalanine or tryptophan. D genes are given only for firm matches. Size is stated for part of the rows, as once, few or many counts, or as a class when the clone is expanded.

d_call | j_call | clone_size | v_call | cdr3_length | cdr3_nt | cdr3_aa
. | TRBJ2-2 | . | TRBV5-1 | 15 | TGCGCCAGCACCCCGGCTAGCGTAAACACCGGGGAGCTGTTTTTT | CASTPASVNTGELFF
. | TRBJ2-1 | . | TRBV9 | 15 | TGTGCCAGCAGCGTAGAGGGGGCCGCCGGGGGTGAGCAGTTCTTC | CASSVEGAAGGEQFF
TRBD1 | TRBJ1-4 | . | TRBV7-8 | 15 | TGTGCCAGCAGCGCGGACAGGGGGCGTTATGAAAAACTGTTTTTT | CASSADRGRYEKLFF
TRBD1 | TRBJ1-4 | once | TRBV27 | 15 | TGTGCCAGCAGTTTAGACAGGGTTACTAATGAAAAACTGTTTTTT | CASSLDRVTNEKLFF
. | TRBJ2-2 | . | TRBV7-2 | 12 | TGTGCCAGCCGGCGGGGCACCGGGGAGCTGTTTTTT | CASRRGTGELFF
. | TRBJ2-3 | . | TRBV7-3 | 17 | TGTGCCAGCAGCTCTCTTACGAGGGGGTGGAGCACAGATACGCAGTATTTT | CASSSLTRGWSTDTQYF
TRBD1 | TRBJ2-7 | . | TRBV6-5 | 14 | TGTGCCAGCAGTCCTGACAGGGGAGGCTACGAGCAGTACTTC | CASSPDRGGYEQYF
. | TRBJ2-3 | . | TRBV5-6 | 14 | TGTGCCAGCAGCGAACAGGGTAGGCCAGATACGCAGTATTTT | CASSEQGRPDTQYF
. | TRBJ1-1 | few | TRBV19 | 14 | TGTGCCAGTAGTATACTGGGGAGGGACACTGAAGCTTTCTTT | CASSILGRDTEAFF
TRBD2 | TRBJ2-7 | once | TRBV7-2 | 16 | TGTGCCAGCAGCTTAGCGCAACTAGCGGGAGTGTACGAGCAGTACTTC | CASSLAQLAGVYEQYF
. | TRBJ1-5 | . | TRBV2 | 14 | TGTGCCAGCAGTGAACAGATGGGGGCTCAGCCCCAGCATTTT | CASSEQMGAQPQHF
. | TRBJ2-7 | . | TRBV5-1 | 13 | TGCGCCAGCAGCCTCACGGACAACTACGAGCAGTACTTC | CASSLTDNYEQYF
TRBD1 | TRBJ1-2 | . | TRBV2 | 15 | TGTGCCAGCAGTGCTGAGGACAGGAGTTTCTATGGCTACACCTTC | CASSAEDRSFYGYTF
. | TRBJ2-6 | . | TRBV2 | 13 | TGTGCCTCCACCGGGTCTGGGGCCAACGTCCTGACTTTC | CASTGSGANVLTF
TRBD2 | TRBJ2-5 | few | TRBV13 | 15 | TGTGCCAGCAGCTCCAGGACTAGTGCCAAAGAGACCCAGTACTTC | CASSSRTSAKETQYF
. | TRBJ2-2 | . | TRBV10-1 | 15 | TGCGCCAGCAGTGAGGGCGGAGGGAACACCGGGGAGCTGTTTTTT | CASSEGGGNTGELFF
TRBD2 | TRBJ2-7 | . | TRBV6-5 | 14 | TGTGCCAGCAGGGACGGGACTAGCGCTACGCAGCAGTACTTC | CASRDGTSATQQYF
. | TRBJ2-2 | . | TRBV23-1 | 16 | TGCGCCAGCAGTCTTCGGACACATCAACCCACCGGTGAGCTGTTTTTT | CASSLRTHQPTGELFF
TRBD2 | TRBJ2-3 | . | TRBV5-4 | 14 | TGTGCCAGCAGCTACGGACTAGCGGCAGATACGCAGTATTTT | CASSYGLAADTQYF
. | TRBJ1-1 | . | TRBV5-1 | 12 | TGCGCCAGCAGCCCAGGACGACAGACGGCTTTCTTT | CASSPGRQTAFF
. | TRBJ1-4 | . | TRBV30 | 17 | TGTGCCTGGAGTGCAACAGGTCTCTCCCGCATCGCTGAAAAACTGTTTTTT | CAWSATGLSRIAEKLFF
. | TRBJ2-1 | once | TRBV6-1 | 13 | TGTGCCAGCAGGGCCTGGGCAGTGAATGAGCAGTTCTTC | CASRAWAVNEQFF
. | TRBJ1-5 | . | TRBV6-1 | 16 | TGTGCCAGCAGTGGGAGGACCGCCACCAACAATCAGCCCCAGCATTTT | CASSGRTATNNQPQHF
. | TRBJ2-3 | . | TRBV5-4 | 15 | TGTGCCAGCAGCTTGGAATCCCTTAGCACAGATACGCAGTATTTT | CASSLESLSTDTQYF
. | TRBJ2-1 | . | TRBV14 | 16 | TGTGCCAGCAGCTCCGGGGCGGGGTCCCCCTACAATGAGCAGTTCTTC | CASSSGAGSPYNEQFF
TRBD1 | TRBJ2-2 | . | TRBV4-3 | 14 | TGCGCCAGCAGCCGCGGACAGGGGAACGGGGAGCTGTTTTTT | CASSRGQGNGELFF
. | TRBJ1-1 | . | TRBV6-4 | 16 | TGTGCCAGCAGTGACGGGGCAGGGCGGCCGTACACTGAAGCTTTCTTT | CASSDGAGRPYTEAFF
. | TRBJ1-1 | once | TRBV7-2 | 12 | TGTGCCAGCAGCCTAATTAACACTGAAGCTTTCTTT | CASSLINTEAFF
TRBD1 | TRBJ1-1 | once | TRBV18 | 15 | TGTGCCAGCTCTCCTTCGACAGGGGCTAACACTGAAGCTTTCTTT | CASSPSTGANTEAFF
. | TRBJ1-6 | . | TRBV6-5 | 14 | TGTGCCAGCAGTTATCGAGTTGGTCCTTCACCCCTCCACTTT | CASSYRVGPSPLHF
. | TRBJ2-1 | . | TRBV25-1 | 13 | TGTGCCAGCAGTGGTACAGGGTTTGATGAGCAGTTCTTC | CASSGTGFDEQFF
TRBD1 | TRBJ1-5 | . | TRBV19 | 15 | TGTGCCAGTAGCCTCGACAGGGACTCATATCAGCCCCAGCATTTT | CASSLDRDSYQPQHF
. | TRBJ1-2 | few | TRBV6-5 | 14 | TGTGCCAGCAGTTACTCGAGGCAAGGAAGCCGCTACACCTTC | CASSYSRQGSRYTF
. | TRBJ1-4 | . | TRBV21-1 | 14 | TGTGCCAGCGTTGTTCGGAGGCGGGGTGAAAAACTGTTTTTT | CASVVRRRGEKLFF
TRBD2 | TRBJ2-7 | . | TRBV10-3 | 14 | TGTGCCATCATGTCAACTAGCGGGGGGTACGAGCAGTACTTC | CAIMSTSGGYEQYF
TRBD1 | TRBJ1-1 | . | TRBV2 | 14 | TGTGCCAGCAGTGCCAGGGGGCTGGGCACTGAAGCTTTCTTT | CASSARGLGTEAFF
. | TRBJ2-1 | once | TRBV7-9 | 14 | TGTGCCAGCAGCTTAGACCCAGTCTACAATGAGCAGTTCTTC | CASSLDPVYNEQFF